This is a list of T cell receptor beta chains from one sample in a study of cytomegalovirus exposure and HLA in healthy donors. Using immunoSEQ multiplex PCR, the repertoire was profiled, and TCRdb retains in-frame clones only, with some absent. The sample records about 360,000 clones, roughly 88% being singletons. Source material: PBMCs. These receptors were obtained from a woman aged 18 to 35 in good health and CMV-seronegative. The CDR3 runs from the conserved cysteine through the conserved F or W. A D gene is named only where the DNA matches it firmly. Rows give clone size only sometimes, using once, few, many, or a class for an expanded clone.

TRBV9,TRBJ1-3,NA,TRBD1,TGTGCCAGCAGCGTAGCAGGGGGTTTAGGAAACACCATATATTTT,CASSVAGGLGNTIYF
TRBV11-2,TRBJ1-4,NA,TRBD1,TGTGCCAGCAGCACTCGACCCCCAGGGGGGACGAATGAAAAACTGTTTTTT,CASSTRPPGGTNEKLFF
TRBV28,TRBJ2-3,NA,NA,TGTGCCAGCAGTTTTCCGGGGGGCACAGATACGCAGTATTTT,CASSFPGGTDTQYF
TRBV9,TRBJ2-7,NA,TRBD1,TGTGCCAGCAGCGGAGGGACAGACTTCTACGAGCAGTACTTC,CASSGGTDFYEQYF
TRBV28,TRBJ2-7,NA,TRBD2,TGTGCCAGCAAGGGAGGGCTATACGAGCAGTACTTC,CASKGGLYEQYF
TRBV7-9,TRBJ2-7,NA,TRBD2,TGTGCCAGCAGCGGGACTAGCGGGCGAGCCTACGAGCAGTACTTC,CASSGTSGRAYEQYF
TRBV29-1,TRBJ2-5,NA,TRBD2,TGCAGCGTTGAAGATGGCCTAGCGGCCGGGGAGACCCAGTACTTC,CSVEDGLAAGETQYF
TRBV9,TRBJ2-3,NA,NA,TGTGCCAGCTCCGGGTCAGATACGCAGTATTTT,CASSGSDTQYF
TRBV6-1,TRBJ1-5,once,NA,TGTGCCAGCAGTGATCCAGGGCGCAATCAGCCCCAGCATTTT,CASSDPGRNQPQHF
TRBV2,TRBJ2-2,NA,TRBD1,TGTGCCAGCAGACGAGGGGACAGGGGGCCCGGGGAGCTGTTTTTT,CASRRGDRGPGELFF
TRBV27,TRBJ1-3,NA,NA,TGTGCCAGCAGTTCCCTTTTCGGAAACACCATATATTTT,CASSSLFGNTIYF
TRBV9,TRBJ2-7,NA,NA,TGTGCCAGCAGCGTATCTCCGAGACTAGGGGATTACTACGAGCAGTACTTC,CASSVSPRLGDYYEQYF
TRBV27,TRBJ2-1,NA,NA,TGTGCCAGCAGTCTTGACAGTTACAATGAGCAGTTCTTC,CASSLDSYNEQFF
TRBV5-1,TRBJ2-3,NA,TRBD2,TGCGCCAGTTCCTGGGCGGGGGGGACAGATACGCAGTATTTT,CASSWAGGTDTQYF
TRBV7-2,TRBJ1-1,NA,TRBD1,TGTGCCAGCAGCTCCTACAGGGGGACTGAAGCTTTCTTT,CASSSYRGTEAFF
TRBV28,TRBJ2-5,NA,NA,TGTGCCAGCAGTTTTTACCAAGTCGGCCAGTACTTC,CASSFYQVGQYF
TRBV28,TRBJ2-2,NA,TRBD1,TGTGCCAGCAGTCGACAGGGGAACACCGGGGAGCTGTTTTTT,CASSRQGNTGELFF
TRBV27,TRBJ1-5,NA,NA,TGTGCCAGCAGTTCACGGGGAGTTGGTCAGCCCCAGCATTTT,CASSSRGVGQPQHF
TRBV11-2,TRBJ2-2,NA,TRBD1,TGTGCCAGCAGCTACCGGGCAGGGGGAATCGGGGAGCTGTTTTTT,CASSYRAGGIGELFF
TRBV6-5,TRBJ1-5,NA,NA,TGTGCCAGCAGGACCCGGGCCGGGAGGCAGCCCCAGCATTTT,CASRTRAGRQPQHF
TRBV5-4,TRBJ1-2,NA,TRBD1,TGTGCCAGCAGCCCGGACAGGGTGGGTGGCTACACCTTC,CASSPDRVGGYTF
TRBV6-5,TRBJ1-4,NA,NA,TGTGCCAGCAGCATTGACCCCTTGGGCGAAAAACTGTTTTTT,CASSIDPLGEKLFF
TRBV10-2,TRBJ2-5,NA,NA,TGCGCCAGCAGTTGGGCCCGGGAGACCCAGTACTTC,CASSWARETQYF
TRBV5-6,TRBJ1-5,NA,NA,TGTGCCAGCACCCTGGGACTGGGCAATCAGCCCCAGCATTTT,CASTLGLGNQPQHF
TRBV2,TRBJ1-5,NA,TRBD1,TGTGCCAGCAGAGGGACAGCAGCCCAGCATTTT,CASRGTAAQHF
TRBV5-1,TRBJ2-2,NA,NA,TGCGCCAGCAGCCTCCGGAGGGAGAAGTTGAACACCGGGGAGCTGTTTTTT,CASSLRREKLNTGELFF
TRBV27,TRBJ2-1,NA,NA,TGTGCCAGCAGGCAAAAAGGACTACTTCCCTACAATGAGCAGTTCTTC,CASRQKGLLPYNEQFF
TRBV5-1,TRBJ2-2,NA,NA,TGCGCCAGCAGCCCTTCTGGGGCAAACACCGGGGAGCTGTTTTTT,CASSPSGANTGELFF
TRBV25-1,TRBJ1-5,NA,TRBD1,TGTGCCAGCAGCCCGACAGGGGACAATCAGCCCCAGCATTTT,CASSPTGDNQPQHF
TRBV15,TRBJ1-4,NA,TRBD1,TGTGCCACCAGCAGAGGGGCCGGGACAGGTGGAAAACTGTTTTTT,CATSRGAGTGGKLFF
TRBV5-1,TRBJ2-3,NA,NA,TGCGCCAGCAGCTGGGGGGACTGGAACACAGATACGCAGTATTTT,CASSWGDWNTDTQYF
TRBV7-9,TRBJ2-7,NA,TRBD1,TGTGCCAGCAGCTTAATCTTGAGACAGGGTGAGAACGAGCAGTACTTC,CASSLILRQGENEQYF
TRBV2,TRBJ1-2,NA,TRBD1,TGTGCCAGCAGTGAAGACGACAGGGGGCCGTCGGGCTACACCTTC,CASSEDDRGPSGYTF
TRBV27,TRBJ2-7,NA,TRBD1,TGTGCCAGCAGGAAGGGACAGGGCTTTTACGAGCAGTACTTC,CASRKGQGFYEQYF
TRBV6-6,TRBJ1-2,NA,NA,TGTGCCAGCAGAAACACAGGTACCCCCCAGTATGGCTACACCTTC,CASRNTGTPQYGYTF
TRBV6-1,TRBJ2-1,NA,TRBD2,TGTGCCAGCCCGCTAGCGGGAGGGCCCGGAAATGAGCAGTTCTTC,CASPLAGGPGNEQFF
TRBV7-9,TRBJ1-5,NA,TRBD1,TGTGCCAGCAGCCCAAGAGACCAGGGGGATTCCCAGCCCCAGCATTTT,CASSPRDQGDSQPQHF
TRBV27,TRBJ2-7,NA,NA,TGTGCCAGCAGCTCAGGATTAGGCTCCTACGAGCAGTACTTC,CASSSGLGSYEQYF
TRBV27,TRBJ2-2,NA,NA,TGTGCCAGCAATTCGAAACGGACTTTACCAACCGGGGAGCTGTTTTTT,CASNSKRTLPTGELFF
TRBV5-4,TRBJ1-6,NA,NA,TGTGCCAGCAGCCGGGACATTAATTCACCCCTCCACTTT,CASSRDINSPLHF
TRBV7-9,TRBJ2-3,NA,TRBD2,TGTGCCAGCAGCCCTGCGGGGGGGGGCCCAGATACGCAGTATTTT,CASSPAGGGPDTQYF
TRBV11-2,TRBJ2-7,NA,NA,TGTGCCAGCAGCCCTAGCGCCGGGGACTACGAGCAGTACTTC,CASSPSAGDYEQYF
TRBV11-1,TRBJ2-5,NA,NA,TGTGCCAGCAGCATGCAGGTGATCCAAGAGACCCAGTACTTC,CASSMQVIQETQYF
TRBV6-4,TRBJ2-2,NA,NA,TGTGCCAGCAGTGACTCTCTACTGGTCCCGGGACACCAAACCGGGGAGCTGTTTTTT,CASSDSLLVPGHQTGELFF
TRBV4-1,TRBJ2-3,NA,TRBD2,TGCGCCAGCAGCCAAGAGGGACTAGCGGGGTCCTATTACACAGATACGCAGTATTTT,CASSQEGLAGSYYTDTQYF
TRBV10-3,TRBJ1-2,NA,TRBD1,TGTGCCATCGCGCCGAAGGGGACAGGCTATGGCTACACCTTC,CAIAPKGTGYGYTF
TRBV27,TRBJ2-7,NA,NA,TGTGCCAGCAGTTTACGGAGGACTCCCTTCTACGAGCAGTACTTC,CASSLRRTPFYEQYF
TRBV1,TRBJ2-1,once,NA,TGCACCAGCAGCCCAGAGACAGAGAACGAGAATGAGCAGTTCTTC,CTSSPETENENEQFF
TRBV6-6,TRBJ1-3,NA,NA,TGTGCCAGCAGTTACACTGCAGGGACTGGAAACACCATATATTTT,CASSYTAGTGNTIYF
TRBV4-1,TRBJ1-6,NA,TRBD1,TGCGCCAGCAGCCAACCGACAGGGGAGGGTTCACCCCTCCACTTT,CASSQPTGEGSPLHF
TRBV10-1,TRBJ2-7,NA,TRBD1,TGCGCCAGCAGTGGGGACAGGATCTACGAGCAGTACTTC,CASSGDRIYEQYF
TRBV4-2,TRBJ1-5,NA,NA,TGTGCCAGCAGCCAGAGCAGGGTGAGAAGCAATCAGCCCCAGCATTTT,CASSQSRVRSNQPQHF
TRBV27,TRBJ2-2,NA,TRBD1,TGTGCCAGCAGGCTGGACAGGTCAGCCGGGGAGCTGTTTTTT,CASRLDRSAGELFF
TRBV27,TRBJ2-1,NA,NA,TGTGCCACCTCGAAGGGACTCCACTACAATGAGCAGTTCTTC,CATSKGLHYNEQFF